These 4 T cell receptor beta chains share one sample of origin, sequenced in a study of T cells after yellow fever vaccination. TCRdb itself ran the 5' RACE reads through MiXCR, one entry per CDR3 protein. The table shows 200,000 to 300,000 distinct CDR3 sequences, with 10% to 15% occurring only once. The sample in question was CD4+ T cells sorted from PBMCs, obtained 45 days after the yellow fever booster vaccination. The source is a young man who received the YFV17D yellow fever vaccine.

V and J are TRBV11-2 and TRBJ2-1, with a weak D call TRBD1 (6 bases). The CDR3 is made up of 15 amino acids. The germline V and J ends were trimmed by 3 bases and 4 bases, with 13 bases remaining between them. CDR1 is SGHAT and CDR2 is FQNNGV in the germline V gene. The CDR3 reads CASSFPGTYYNEQFF. For the CDR3, the DNA is TGTGCCAGCAGCTTCCCCGGGACATATTACAATGAGCAGTTCTTC.

Comment on this clonotype: Being one base from a much bigger clone, this may be a read error. This chain joins TRBV28 and TRBJ2-1, with D perhaps matching TRBD2 (5 bases). The length of the CDR3 is 13 residues. V lost 5 bases to trimming and J lost 3 bases, with 8 bases between them. Germline CDR1 MDHEN, CDR2 SYDVKM. The CDR3 DNA reads TGTGCCAGCAGTCAAACTAGCTACAATGAGCAGTTCTTC. This sequence encodes CASSQTSYNEQFF. The whole variable domain, filled in from reference TRBV28 and TRBJ2-1, reads DVKVTQSSRYLVKRTGEKVFLECVQDMDHENMFWYRQDPGLGLRLIYFSYDVKMKEKGDIPEGYSVSREKKERFSLILESASTNQTSMYLCASSQTSYNEQFFGPGTRLTVL.

The chain carries TRBV7-3 and TRBJ2-5; perhaps D is TRBD1 or TRBD2 (6 bases each). The CDR3 contains 14 residues. V lost 4 bases and J 7 bases, leaving 16 bases between the germline ends. The germline gives CDR1 SGHTA, CDR2 FQGTGA. The CDR3 region is CASSSGSGAGTQYF. CDR3 coding DNA: TGTGCCAGCAGCTCCGGTTCGGGGGCAGGGACCCAGTACTTC.

This clonotype showed up just a few times. The rearrangement links TRBV24-1 to TRBJ1-4, with D uncertain. V shed 0 bases and J shed 8 bases, with 3 bases lying between them. The CDR3 spans 12 residues. CDR1 and CDR2 from the germline V gene are KGHDR and SFDVKD. CDR3 protein: CATSDLKEKLFF. The DNA for the CDR3 is TGTGCCACCAGTGATTTGAAGGAAAAACTGTTTTTT.